These 14 T cell receptor beta chains came from one sample sequenced in a study of blood T cells in healthy people across ages. A second PCR of roughly 7 to 11 cycles used a sample-barcoded 5' primer and a J-beta primer mix. TCRdb re-called the 5' RACE reads with MiXCR, one entry per CDR3 protein. Of approximately 800,000 distinct CDR3 sequences in the sample, approximately 59% were seen once. Sequencing was performed on blood. The receptors were gathered from a man aged 30 to 39 in good health.

The chain links TRBV2 to TRBJ2-5, with 7 positions matching TRBD2. Losses at the gene ends were 6 bases for V and 3 bases for J; bases not matched to a gene: 7. The CDR3 has 14 amino acids. Germline CDR1 SNHLY, CDR2 FYNNEI. The CDR3 reads CASRPTGGEETQYF. CDR3 nucleotides: TGTGCCAGCAGACCCACGGGGGGAGAAGAGACCCAGTACTTC.

The chain recombines TRBV28 with TRBJ1-5; the D is unclear. Trimming took 5 bases from V and 1 from J, leaving 12 bases between them. Germline loops: CDR1 MDHEN, CDR2 SYDVKM. The CDR3 sequence is 15 residues long. The CDR3 loop is CASSPFLLSNQPQHF. The CDR3 region has the DNA TGTGCCAGCAGTCCCTTCCTGTTAAGCAATCAGCCCCAGCATTTT.

There are a few counts of this clonotype. This chain links TRBV3-1 with TRBJ2-1; D ambiguous. The V gene lost 4 bases and the J gene lost 3 bases, with 13 bases spanning the gap. CDR1 is LGHDT and CDR2 is YNNKEL in the germline V gene (reference sequence). CDR3 length equals 15 residues. The CDR3 loop is CASSPGEGIYNEQFF. CDR3 DNA: TGTGCCAGCAGCCCAGGTGAAGGGATCTACAATGAGCAGTTCTTC.

This clonotype was picked up one time. This chain joins TRBV10-3 and TRBJ2-2; 8 bases line up with TRBD1. With 7 bases clipped from V and 4 bases from J, the junction kept 5 bases outside the gene matches. CDR1 and CDR2 (germline): ENHRY, SYGVKD. This CDR3 region has 14 residues. The CDR3 here is CAIKRQGRTGELFF. As DNA, the CDR3 is TGTGCCATCAAAAGACAGGGGCGCACCGGGGAGCTGTTTTTT.

The CDR3 here is CSVRGFAENTGELFF. CDR3 in DNA: TGCAGCGTCAGAGGGTTTGCAGAGAACACCGGGGAGCTGTTTTTT. The V gene is TRBV29-1, the J gene TRBJ2-2; D is perhaps TRBD2 (5 bases). Trimming took 6 bases from V and 1 from J, leaving 15 bases between them. The CDR3 covers 15 residues. Germline V CDR1 and CDR2: SQVTM, ANQGSEA.

This clonotype was counted a few times. The J gene is TRBJ2-6, the V gene TRBV6-2 or TRBV6-3; D assignment may be TRBD1 or TRBD2 (5 bases each). The CDR3 is 15 amino acids. Deletions cut 5 bases from V and 3 bases from J, with 11 bases between. Germline CDR1 is MNHEY and CDR2 is SVGEGT. The CDR3: CASSKSGSGANVLTF. DNA of the CDR3: TGTGCCAGCAGTAAATCAGGGAGTGGGGCCAACGTCCTGACTTTC.

The J gene is TRBJ2-3, the V gene TRBV4-3; D gene unclear. Germline CDR1 is LGHNA and CDR2 is YSLEER. The CDR3 totals 18 residues. V gave up 0 bases and J gave up 0 bases, with 16 bases separating them. As DNA, the CDR3 is TGCGCCAGCAGCCAAGATCAGTCGCGGCGTACTAGCACAGATACGCAGTATTTT. It is translated as CASSQDQSRRTSTDTQYF.

The rearrangement joins TRBV29-1 to TRBJ2-5; D tentatively reads TRBD1 or TRBD2 (6 bases each). V was clipped by 6 bases and J by 2 bases, with 16 bases between them. The CDR3 length is 14 residues. CDR1 SQVTM and CDR2 ANQGSEA come from the germline V gene. In nucleotides, the CDR3 is TGCAGCGTCAGAGGGGGGTCGATACAAGAGACCCAGTACTTC. Protein: CSVRGGSIQETQYF.

The chain combines TRBV20-1 with TRBJ2-4; either TRBD1 or TRBD2 may fit D (5 bases each). V was trimmed by 6 bases and J by 7 bases, leaving 19 bases between them. Germline CDR1 DFQATT, CDR2 SNEGSKA (reference sequence). This CDR3 contains 14 residues. CDR3 loop: CSAGRGREQNIQYF. The CDR3 DNA reads TGCAGTGCCGGCCGTGGCAGGGAGCAGAACATTCAGTACTTC.

The gene calls are TRBV6-5 and TRBJ1-5, with unresolved D. The V gene lost 0 bases and the J gene lost 3 bases, with 15 bases spanning the gap. Germline CDR1 MNHEY, CDR2 SVGAGI. The length of the CDR3 is 17 residues. Written as DNA, the CDR3 is TGTGCCAGCAGTTACTCGGAGGGCCTAGGACCCAATCAGCCCCAGCATTTT. This gives the protein CASSYSEGLGPNQPQHF.

V and J are TRBV7-2 and TRBJ1-4; 8 bases are shared with TRBD1. The CDR3 loop spans 15 amino acids. The V and J ends lost 2 bases and 8 bases, in that order; junction bases with no gene match: 7. Germline V gene sequence: CDR1 SGHTA, CDR2 FQGNSA. The CDR3 reads CASSLPRTGPEKLFF. The DNA for the CDR3 is TGTGCCAGCAGCTTACCAAGGACAGGGCCCGAAAAACTGTTTTTT.

This clonotype was seen a handful of times. V usage is TRBV4-3 and J usage is TRBJ1-6, with D hard to call. Germline lookup yields CDR1 LGHNA and CDR2 YSLEER. CDR3 length: 15 residues. Trimming removed 5 bases at V and 7 bases at J, with 15 bases between. CDR3 sequence: CASSESPKANSPLHF. CDR3 nucleotides: TGCGCCAGCAGCGAGTCCCCTAAAGCCAATTCACCCCTCCACTTT.

The chain is built from TRBV4-1 and TRBJ2-7; D call uncertain. There are 13 residues in the CDR3. V lost 0 bases and J 2 bases, leaving 5 bases between the germline ends. Germline assignment: CDR1 MGHRA and CDR2 YSYEKL. CDR3 amino acids: CASSQDKTYEQYF. The DNA for the CDR3 is TGCGCCAGCAGCCAAGATAAGACCTACGAGCAGTACTTC.

The chain combines TRBV5-1 with TRBJ2-7, with D possibly TRBD1 on 6 matching bases. V was pared by 3 bases and J by 8 bases, with 21 bases between. The V gene's germline CDR1 is SGHRS and CDR2 YFSETQ. This CDR3 has 15 amino acids. DNA of the CDR3: TGCGCCAGCAGCTGGGGGCCCAATAGACTCGCCAAGCAGTACTTC. Residues: CASSWGPNRLAKQYF.